This T cell receptor beta chain comes out of a study of somatic mutations in cytotoxic T cells in rheumatoid arthritis. Whole-study context: Flow sorting at nearly 100% purity was applied to some V beta antibody-stained T-cell populations, which included V beta1+ cells sequenced for TCRB.

With respect to this clone: The antigen is undetermined.

General study results and limits: There were about an eighth of the roughly 60 patients in whom the largest CD8+ clone exceeded 20% of CD8+ cells.

Positive magnetic bead selection separated CD4+ and CD8+ cells, and flow cytometry confirmed purity. Per germline, CDR1 MNHEY and CDR2 SMNVEV (reference sequence). The CDR3 totals 12 residues. Trimming removed 10 bases from V and 5 bases from J, with 12 bases in between. Here immunoSEQ multiplex PCR was the method, and the copy in TCRdb shows in-frame clones only, minus some. In the table there are about 16,000 clones, over 80% of which are singletons. The origin of this receptor is an adult with rheumatoid arthritis. The chain has TRBV27 and TRBJ2-4; D is possibly TRBD1 (5 bases). Sequenced: CD8+ T cells sorted from blood. The CDR3 sequence: CATLDNQNIQYF. CDR3 nucleotide sequence: TGTGCCACCTTGGACAACCAAAACATTCAGTACTTC.